Shown below are 31 T cell receptor beta chains from a single sample sequenced in a study of control samples from healthy donors and cancer patients. Here immunoSEQ multiplex PCR was the method, and the copy in TCRdb shows in-frame clones only, minus some. The table has under 200,000 clones, 94% seen once. The source material was blood. These receptors were taken from a woman aged 40-49 years in good health.

J is TRBJ1-2 and V is TRBV25-1; tentatively, D is TRBD1 (6 bases). Trimming cost V 4 bases and J 8 bases, with 11 bases left between them. The CDR3 spans 12 residues. CDR1 MGHDK and CDR2 SYGVNS come from the germline V gene. The CDR3 DNA sequence: TGTGCCAGCAGTGTGGGGGACATAGGCTACACCTTC. The encoded protein is CASSVGDIGYTF.

The V and J genes are TRBV10-2 and TRBJ1-2; no firm D call. Trimming cost V 4 bases and J 4 bases, with 7 bases left between them. The CDR3 has 12 amino acids. Germline assignment: CDR1 WSHSY and CDR2 SAAADI. CDR3 DNA sequence: TGCGCCAGCAGTGCGGGAGGCTATGGCTACACCTTC. Protein sequence: CASSAGGYGYTF.

A single count supports this clone. The chain carries TRBV4-1 and TRBJ2-1; no clear D gene. The CDR3 spans 16 residues. The germline V gene encodes CDR1 MGHRA and CDR2 YSYEKL. V gave up 7 bases and J gave up 0 bases, with 16 bases separating them. CDR3 nucleotide sequence: TGCGCCAGCAAACCCACCTACTCGTACTCCTACAATGAGCAGTTCTTC. This sequence encodes CASKPTYSYSYNEQFF.

The V call is TRBV19, the J call TRBJ2-7, with unresolved D. The CDR3 totals 15 residues. Per germline, CDR1 LNHDA and CDR2 SQIVND (reference sequence). The V gene lost 5 bases and the J gene lost 0 bases, with 14 bases spanning the gap. The CDR3 reads CASSALHEFSYEQYF. Here the CDR3 DNA reads TGTGCCAGTAGTGCGCTCCATGAGTTCTCCTACGAGCAGTACTTC.

This rearrangement joins TRBV5-1 to TRBJ1-4; D is ambiguous. The CDR3 consists of 17 residues. CDR1 and CDR2 (germline): SGHRS, YFSETQ. Trimming stripped 2 bases from V and 0 bases from J, with 14 bases between. As DNA, the CDR3 is TGCGCCAGCAGCTTCAATTCCCCACTTGCAACTAATGAAAAACTGTTTTTT. Translated: CASSFNSPLATNEKLFF.

The rearrangement links TRBV5-1 to TRBJ2-1; TRBD1 is a possible D gene (5 bases). Trimming removed 1 base from V and 2 bases from J, with 10 bases in between. The length of the CDR3 is 15 residues. The germline V gene has CDR1 SGHRS and CDR2 YFSETQ. CDR3 coding DNA: TGCGCCAGCAGCTTGCGTCAGGGAACCTACAATGAGCAGTTCTTC. Protein: CASSLRQGTYNEQFF.

The chain has TRBV2 and TRBJ2-4; D gene uncertain. V was clipped by 4 bases and J by 3 bases, with 19 bases between them. Per the germline V gene, CDR1 is SNHLY and CDR2 is FYNNEI. CDR3 length: 17 residues. This CDR3 is CASSGFISGLGKNIQYF. CDR3 in DNA: TGTGCCAGCAGTGGTTTTATTTCGGGTTTGGGCAAAAACATTCAGTACTTC.

The chain joins TRBV11-2 to TRBJ1-2; TRBD1 matches at 8 bases. The CDR3 spans 13 residues. Germline lookup yields CDR1 SGHAT and CDR2 FQNNGV. Trimming took 4 bases from V and 7 from J; bases not matched to a gene: 5. The CDR3 DNA is TGTGCCAGCAGCTACGGACAGGGAGGTGGCTACACCTTC. Encoded protein: CASSYGQGGGYTF.

This clone showed up just once. The V and J genes are TRBV2 and TRBJ1-2; unclear D gene. Germline V gene data show CDR1 as SNHLY and CDR2 as FYNNEI. Trimming took 7 bases from V and 5 from J, leaving 20 bases between them. The CDR3 is 15 amino acids. The CDR3 here is CASKKTPGEEYGYTF. As DNA, the CDR3 is TGTGCCAGCAAAAAGACGCCCGGGGAAGAGTATGGCTACACCTTC.

This chain links TRBV4-1 with TRBJ2-2; D is uncertain. V lost 0 bases and J lost 4, with 3 bases in between. The CDR3 extends over 13 amino acids. CDR1 and CDR2 from the germline V gene are MGHRA and YSYEKL. The CDR3, as DNA: TGCGCCAGCAGCCAAGAGTCCACCGGGGAGCTGTTTTTT. Its protein is CASSQESTGELFF.

The rearrangement uses TRBV6-2 or TRBV6-3 and TRBJ1-5; D call uncertain. V was cut by 2 bases and J by 4 bases, with 15 bases left in between. This CDR3 is 16 amino acids long. Germline lookup yields CDR1 MNHEY and CDR2 SVGEGT. CDR3 in DNA: TGTGCCAGCAGTTACAGAGACGGACGGACGAATCAGCCCCAGCATTTT. This translates into CASSYRDGRTNQPQHF.

The chain carries TRBV7-2 and TRBJ1-5, with 8 bases fitting TRBD1. V was clipped by 1 base and J by 6 bases; unmatched bases: 8. This CDR3 is 16 amino acids long. Germline lookup yields CDR1 SGHTA and CDR2 FQGNSA. The CDR3 here is CASSLVPGGTGQPQHF. The CDR3, as DNA: TGTGCCAGCAGCTTAGTGCCAGGGGGCACGGGTCAGCCCCAGCATTTT. Based on the CDR3 plus reference TRBV7-2 and TRBJ1-5, the full variable domain is GAGVSQSPSNKVTEKGKDVELRCDPISGHTALYWYRQSLGQGLEFLIYFQGNSAPDKSGLPSDRFSAERTGGSVSTLTIQRTQQEDSAVYLCASSLVPGGTGQPQHFGDGTRLSIL.

The chain joins TRBV7-8 to TRBJ1-2; D not certain. The CDR3 totals 13 residues. CDR1 and CDR2 from the germline V gene are SGHVS and FQNEAQ. With 6 bases removed from V and 2 bases from J, the gap between germline ends came to 10 bases. The CDR3 bases are TGTGCCAGCAGTTATACAGCGAACTATGGCTACACCTTC. Translated: CASSYTANYGYTF.

The gene calls are TRBV19 and TRBJ2-3; 12 bases agree with TRBD2. Germline assignment: CDR1 LNHDA and CDR2 SQIVND (reference sequence). V gave up 9 bases and J gave up 7 bases; unmatched junction bases: 8. The CDR3 spans 14 residues. CDR3 protein: CASRLAGGLNTQYF. For the CDR3, the DNA is TGTGCCAGCCGTCTAGCGGGAGGGCTAAATACGCAGTATTTT.

V and J are TRBV20-1 and TRBJ1-1, with D unresolved. The CDR3 covers 11 residues. The germline CDR1 and CDR2 sequences are DFQATT and SNEGSKA (reference sequence). Trimming left V 1 base short and J 5 bases short, with 5 bases between. The chain's CDR3 is CSARGWTEAFF. Written as DNA, the CDR3 is TGCAGTGCTAGAGGTTGGACTGAAGCTTTCTTT.

In its sample, this clone was seen once. The chain carries TRBV4-1 and TRBJ2-5; D may be TRBD1 (5 bases). V was trimmed by 0 bases and J by 5 bases, leaving 10 bases between them. The CDR3 is made up of 14 amino acids. The germline CDR1 and CDR2 sequences are MGHRA and YSYEKL. CDR3 residues: CASSQEGRVETQYF. CDR3 sequence (DNA): TGCGCCAGCAGCCAAGAAGGCAGGGTGGAGACCCAGTACTTC.

V gene TRBV5-4 combines with J gene TRBJ2-3; 7 bases align to TRBD1. V was clipped by 4 bases and J by 0 bases; unmatched bases: 11. Germline V CDR1 and CDR2: SGHNT, YYREEE (reference sequence). The CDR3 has 17 amino acids. The CDR3 sequence is CASSEKLTGASTDTQYF. The CDR3 region has the DNA TGTGCCAGCAGCGAAAAACTAACAGGGGCAAGCACAGATACGCAGTATTTT.

The chain employs TRBV5-1 and TRBJ1-2; 8 bases are shared with TRBD1. CDR3 length: 14 amino acids. Germline V gene lookup returns CDR1 SGHRS and CDR2 YFSETQ. With 0 bases clipped from V and 5 bases from J, the junction kept 3 bases outside the gene matches. DNA of the CDR3: TGCGCCAGCAGCTTGGGGGACAGGAGTTATGGCTACACCTTC. This encodes CASSLGDRSYGYTF.

J is TRBJ1-4 and V is TRBV4-3, with 9 bases identical to TRBD1. From germline, CDR1 is LGHNA and CDR2 YSLEER. The CDR3 spans 17 residues. Trimming at V came to 2 bases and at J to 5 bases, leaving 9 bases not matched to a gene. Here the CDR3 DNA reads TGCGCCAGCAGCCAATACCCGCCGGGGACAGGGAATGAAAAACTGTTTTTT. Amino acids: CASSQYPPGTGNEKLFF.

This chain connects TRBV7-8 to TRBJ2-1; D is uncertain. Germline assignment: CDR1 SGHVS and CDR2 FQNEAQ. The CDR3 has 15 residues. V shed 1 base and J shed 1 base, with 8 bases lying between them. The CDR3 nucleotides are TGTGCCAGCAGCTTAGATTCCAGTTCCTACAATGAGCAGTTCTTC. Protein sequence: CASSLDSSSYNEQFF. Full variable domain (missing parts from reference TRBV7-8 and TRBJ2-1): GAGVSQSPRYKVAKRGQDVALRCDPISGHVSLFWYQQALGQGPEFLTYFQNEAQLDKSGLPSDRFFAERPEGSVSTLKIQRTQQEDSAVYLCASSLDSSSYNEQFFGPGTRLTVL.

The V and J genes are TRBV5-1 and TRBJ1-4; tentative D call: TRBD1 (5 bases). Trimming shortened V by 1 base and J by 3 bases, and 10 bases separated the two germline ends. Germline loops: CDR1 SGHRS, CDR2 YFSETQ. This CDR3 is 15 amino acids long. As DNA, the CDR3 is TGCGCCAGCAGCTTGATTCCGGGGGCTAATGAAAAACTGTTTTTT. It codes for CASSLIPGANEKLFF.

The rearrangement joins TRBV5-4 to TRBJ1-1, with a tentative D call TRBD1 (5 bases). Germline CDR1 and CDR2: SGHNT and YYREEE (reference sequence). Between the trimmed V and J ends, which lost 6 bases and 1 base, there was a span of 16 bases. The CDR3 is 15 amino acids. CDR3 sequence reads: CASTPGTLGNTEAFF. The CDR3 DNA sequence: TGTGCCAGCACCCCGGGGACCCTGGGGAACACTGAAGCTTTCTTT. The full variable domain, with the rest looked up from reference TRBV5-4 and TRBJ1-1, is ETGVTQSPTHLIKTRGQQVTLRCSSQSGHNTVSWYQQALGQGPQFIFQYYREEENGRGNFPPRFSGLQFPNYSSELNVNALELDDSALYLCASTPGTLGNTEAFFGQGTRLTVV.

The chain recombines TRBV20-1 with TRBJ1-2; no clear D gene. CDR1 and CDR2 (germline): DFQATT, SNEGSKA (reference sequence). Trimming took 3 bases from V and 5 from J, leaving 7 bases between them. CDR3 length: 11 amino acids. CDR3 nucleotides: TGCAGTGCTAGTCCTGGATATGGCTACACCTTC. Its translation: CSASPGYGYTF.

The gene calls are TRBV5-4 and TRBJ2-7, with D perhaps matching TRBD2 (5 bases). CDR1 and CDR2 from the germline V gene are SGHNT and YYREEE (reference sequence). The V end lost 0 bases, the J end lost 3 bases, and 22 bases lay between the germline ends. The CDR3 consists of 18 residues. In nucleotides, the CDR3 is TGTGCCAGCAGCTTGGAAGGGAGTAAGCCGACGGCCAACTACGAGCAGTACTTC. Its translation is CASSLEGSKPTANYEQYF.

This clone occurred once. CDR3: CASSPTGTSRDGYTF. In DNA, the CDR3 is TGTGCCAGCAGTCCGACCGGGACGTCGAGGGATGGCTACACCTTC. J is TRBJ1-2 and V is TRBV27; D perhaps matches TRBD1 (5 bases). In germline, CDR1 is MNHEY, CDR2 SMNVEV (reference sequence). V lost 5 bases and J lost 6, with 19 bases in between. The CDR3 length is 15 residues.

The chain joins TRBV30 to TRBJ2-1; D assignment may be TRBD1 or TRBD2 (5 bases each). V was clipped by 8 bases and J by 0 bases, with 17 bases between them. The CDR3 spans 15 residues. Germline values: CDR1 GTSNPN, CDR2 SVGIG (reference sequence). The CDR3 reads CALRGVPSSYNEQFF. CDR3 nucleotides: TGTGCCCTCAGAGGGGTCCCGAGCTCCTACAATGAGCAGTTCTTC. The entire variable domain, with the rest obtained from reference TRBV30 and TRBJ2-1, is as follows: SQTIHQWPATLVQPVGSPLSLECTVEGTSNPNLYWYRQAAGRGLQLLFYSVGIGQISSEVPQNLSASRPQDRQFILSSKKLLLSDSGFYLCALRGVPSSYNEQFFGPGTRLTVL.

J is TRBJ1-1 and V is TRBV11-2, with 7 bases lining up with TRBD1. This CDR3 comprises 14 residues. Germline CDR1 and CDR2: SGHAT and FQNNGV. The trim removed 6 bases at V and 1 base at J, leaving 5 bases unmatched. The CDR3 DNA reads TGTGCCAGCAGTCCTGGGACAGCGAACACTGAAGCTTTCTTT. This encodes CASSPGTANTEAFF.

J is TRBJ2-7 and V is TRBV18; D gene uncertain. The germline CDR1 and CDR2 sequences are KGHSH and LQKENI. V lost 6 bases and J lost 5, with 14 bases in between. This CDR3 comprises 13 residues. The CDR3 here is CASSSNPNDEQYF. CDR3 nucleotide sequence: TGTGCCAGCTCCAGCAATCCCAACGACGAGCAGTACTTC. The full variable domain, in which reference TRBV18 and TRBJ2-7 provide the parts outside the CDR3, is NAGVMQNPRHLVRRRGQEARLRCSPMKGHSHVYWYRQLPEEGLKFMVYLQKENIIDESGMPKERFSAEFPKEGPSILRIQQVVRGDSAAYFCASSSNPNDEQYFGPGTRLTVT.

The chain is built from TRBV5-1 and TRBJ1-6; D is undetermined. Trimming took 1 base from V and 2 from J, leaving 7 bases between them. The CDR3 is made up of 15 amino acids. Germline V gene lookup returns CDR1 SGHRS and CDR2 YFSETQ. CDR3 DNA: TGCGCCAGCAGCTTGTCCTCGACCTATAATTCACCCCTCCACTTT. Its translation is CASSLSSTYNSPLHF.

This clone was seen a single time. The chain joins TRBV9 to TRBJ1-4; D gene unclear. The CDR3 length is 15 residues. CDR1 and CDR2 from the germline V gene are SGDLS and YYNGEE. V was pared by 4 bases and J by 0 bases, with 10 bases between. The CDR3 bases are TGTGCCAGCAGCTCCCCGGATACAACTAATGAAAAACTGTTTTTT. This codes for CASSSPDTTNEKLFF.

This sequence joins TRBV3-1 (or the pseudogene TRBV3-2) and TRBJ2-3, with a weak D call TRBD2 (6 bases). Germline V gives CDR1 LGHDT, CDR2 YNNKEL (reference sequence). The V end lost 1 base, the J end lost 2 bases, and 10 bases lay between the germline ends. The CDR3 runs to 15 residues. The CDR3: CASSQGTGDTDTQYF. In DNA, the CDR3 is TGTGCCAGCAGCCAAGGAACGGGGGACACAGATACGCAGTATTTT.